The 19 T cell receptor beta chains listed next were all sequenced from one sample in a study of T cell changes during pregnancy in multiple sclerosis. Sequencing used immunoSEQ multiplex PCR; TCRdb keeps in-frame clones, though not all of them. The data contain about 29,000 clones, around nine tenths of them singletons. Specimen: CD8+ T cells from peripheral blood mononuclear cells, collected after pregnancy. These receptor sequences come from a female donor with multiple sclerosis, enrolled in a pregnancy study.

This rearrangement joins TRBV19 to TRBJ2-5, with D maybe TRBD1 (5 bases). Germline V gene sequence: CDR1 LNHDA, CDR2 SQIVND (reference sequence). Trimming took 2 bases from V and 5 from J, leaving 9 bases between them. The CDR3 has 13 residues. As DNA, the CDR3 is TGTGCCAGTAGTATATCCAGGGCCGAGACCCAGTACTTC. Its translation: CASSISRAETQYF.

The V and J genes are TRBV5-4 and TRBJ1-4; D is uncertain. V lost 4 bases to trimming and J lost 5 bases, with 6 bases between them. The CDR3 loop spans 12 amino acids. The V gene's germline CDR1 is SGHNT and CDR2 YYREEE (reference sequence). CDR3 in DNA: TGTGCCAGCAGCGATCTAAATGAAAAACTGTTTTTT. It codes for CASSDLNEKLFF. The full variable domain, its missing parts supplied by reference TRBV5-4 and TRBJ1-4, is ETGVTQSPTHLIKTRGQQVTLRCSSQSGHNTVSWYQQALGQGPQFIFQYYREEENGRGNFPPRFSGLQFPNYSSELNVNALELDDSALYLCASSDLNEKLFFGSGTQLSVL.

The chain employs TRBV6-5 and TRBJ2-5; a possible D gene is TRBD1 (6 bases). Germline V CDR1 and CDR2: MNHEY, SVGAGI. Between the trimmed V and J ends, which lost 8 bases and 6 bases, there was a span of 13 bases. The CDR3 totals 12 residues. The CDR3 nucleotides read TGTGCCAGCGAGGGCCAGGGGAAGACCCAGTACTTC. Protein: CASEGQGKTQYF.

The chain combines TRBV6-5 with TRBJ1-2; 7 bases are a match to TRBD1. V dropped 6 bases and J dropped 5; count of bases not matched to a gene: 12. The CDR3 extends over 15 amino acids. The V gene's germline CDR1 is MNHEY and CDR2 SVGAGI. CDR3 in DNA: TGTGCCAGCAGGCCTACAGGGGCCCTTTGGTATGGCTACACCTTC. The encoded protein is CASRPTGALWYGYTF.

This sequence joins TRBV7-9 and TRBJ1-2; no definite D call. Trimming took off 5 bases at V and 8 bases at J, with 27 bases between the two ends. There are 17 residues in the CDR3. Germline V gives CDR1 SEHNR, CDR2 FQNEAQ (reference sequence). The CDR3: CASSAGFPREGNGGYTF. In nucleotides, the CDR3 is TGTGCCAGCAGCGCGGGGTTCCCGAGGGAGGGAAATGGAGGCTACACCTTC. Full variable domain (rest looked up from reference TRBV7-9 and TRBJ1-2): DTGVSQNPRHKITKRGQNVTFRCDPISEHNRLYWYRQTLGQGPEFLTYFQNEAQLEKSRLLSDRFSAERPKGSFSTLEIQRTEQGDSAMYLCASSAGFPREGNGGYTFGSGTRLTVV.

This sequence joins TRBV5-1 and TRBJ2-3, with D perhaps matching TRBD2 (6 bases). V was clipped by 3 bases and J by 3 bases, with 14 bases between them. Per germline, CDR1 SGHRS and CDR2 YFSETQ. This CDR3 spans 15 amino acids. CDR3 in amino acids: CASSSTAGTTDTQYF. The CDR3 nucleotides are TGCGCCAGCAGCTCGACGGCCGGGACTACAGATACGCAGTATTTT.

The V call is TRBV9, the J call TRBJ2-1; possibly TRBD2 for D (6 bases). The CDR3 totals 15 residues. Trimming cost V 0 bases and J 0 bases, with 7 bases left between them. Germline V CDR1 and CDR2: SGDLS, YYNGEE. The CDR3, as DNA: TGTGCCAGCAGCGTAGGCGGGGCCTCCTACAATGAGCAGTTCTTC. Its translation: CASSVGGASYNEQFF.

The J gene is TRBJ2-2, the V gene TRBV7-9, with D tentatively TRBD1 (5 bases). Per the germline V gene, CDR1 is SEHNR and CDR2 is FQNEAQ (reference sequence). The ends were cut back, 5 bases at V and 0 bases at J, with 13 bases in the middle. The CDR3 consists of 16 residues. CDR3 region: CASSAEDTANTGELFF. Here the CDR3 DNA reads TGTGCCAGCAGCGCAGAGGACACTGCGAACACCGGGGAGCTGTTTTTT.

The gene calls are TRBV11-3 and TRBJ2-7, with 14 bases aligning to TRBD2. CDR1 is SGHNT and CDR2 is YENEEA in the germline V gene. This CDR3 is built from 16 residues. With 3 bases clipped from V and 3 bases from J, the junction kept 4 bases outside the gene matches. The CDR3 loop is CASSFPGLAGGYEQYF. The CDR3 DNA is TGTGCCAGCAGCTTCCCCGGACTAGCGGGAGGCTACGAGCAGTACTTC.

This clone has only a few counts. The genes are TRBV7-2 and TRBJ2-2; TRBD2 matches 7 bases. The CDR3 is 16 residues long. Germline assignment: CDR1 SGHTA and CDR2 FQGNSA. V shed 6 bases and J 1 base; nucleotides not matched to a gene: 8. The CDR3 sequence is CASRGLAGVNTGELFF. The CDR3 coding sequence is TGTGCCAGCAGGGGTTTGGCGGGAGTGAACACCGGGGAGCTGTTTTTT.

CDR3 sequence (DNA): TGCGCCAGCAGCCGGGACAGGGGATGGGAGACCCAGTACTTC. It codes for CASSRDRGWETQYF. The V call is TRBV10-1, the J call TRBJ2-5, with TRBD1 identical over 10 bases. Trimming cost V 6 bases and J 5 bases; bases outside gene matches: 6. From germline, CDR1 is WNHNN and CDR2 SYGVQD (reference sequence). The CDR3 sequence is 14 residues long.

The chain couples TRBV11-3 to TRBJ2-7, with 9 bases fitting TRBD1. Trimming cost V 4 bases and J 4 bases; bases outside gene matches: 5. This CDR3 spans 14 amino acids. Germline V gives CDR1 SGHNT, CDR2 YENEEA. This chain's CDR3 is CASSSRDRAYEQYF. CDR3 DNA sequence: TGTGCCAGCAGCTCGCGGGACAGGGCATACGAGCAGTACTTC. The variable domain in full, completed from reference TRBV11-3 and TRBJ2-7, reads EAGVVQSPRYKIIEKKQPVAFWCNPISGHNTLYWYLQNLGQGPELLIRYENEEAVDDSQLPKDRFSAERLKGVDSTLKIQPAELGDSAVYLCASSSRDRAYEQYFGPGTRLTVT.

CDR3 sequence: CASSYSPEYYGYTF. The CDR3 bases are TGTGCCAGCAGTTACTCGCCCGAGTACTATGGCTACACCTTC. The chain joins TRBV6-5 to TRBJ1-2; D remains unclear. There are 14 residues in the CDR3. CDR1 MNHEY and CDR2 SVGAGI come from the germline V gene. Trimming left V 0 bases short and J 3 bases short, with 8 bases between.

The chain is built from TRBV15 and TRBJ2-2; weak D call: TRBD2 (6 bases). The CDR3 spans 14 residues. The V end lost 3 bases, the J end lost 4 bases, and 9 bases lay between the germline ends. The germline V gene encodes CDR1 LNHNV and CDR2 YYDKDF (reference sequence). The CDR3 is CATSSGSATGELFF. The CDR3 DNA sequence: TGTGCCACCAGCAGCGGGAGCGCCACCGGGGAGCTGTTTTTT.

The chain links TRBV7-3 to TRBJ2-5; D may be TRBD2 (6 bases). This CDR3 is 15 amino acids long. With 5 bases removed from V and 2 bases from J, the gap between germline ends came to 15 bases. Germline CDR1 reads SGHTA; CDR2 reads FQGTGA. CDR3 nucleotide sequence: TGTGCCAGCAGCAGATCTCCGGGAGAACAAGAGACCCAGTACTTC. Translated, it gives CASSRSPGEQETQYF.

This sequence joins TRBV4-3 and TRBJ2-2; D is undetermined. V was pared by 0 bases and J by 0 bases, with 11 bases between. CDR1 and CDR2 from the germline V gene are LGHNA and YSLEER. The CDR3 is made up of 17 amino acids. The CDR3 loop is CASSQDLRRSNTGELFF. As DNA, the CDR3 is TGCGCCAGCAGCCAAGACCTCCGCAGGTCGAACACCGGGGAGCTGTTTTTT.

The sample holds many counts of this clone. This chain links TRBV6-5 with TRBJ2-1, with a possible D match to TRBD2 (7 bases). Germline lookup yields CDR1 MNHEY and CDR2 SVGAGI. CDR3 size: 13 residues. Deletions cut 8 bases from V and 7 bases from J, with 15 bases between. CDR3: CASGGAGWNEQFF. CDR3 nucleotides: TGTGCCAGCGGGGGGGCCGGTTGGAATGAGCAGTTCTTC.

The gene calls are TRBV18 and TRBJ2-2; D might be TRBD2 (5 bases). Trimming left V 6 bases short and J 0 bases short, with 14 bases between. CDR3 size: 16 residues. CDR1 and CDR2 from the germline V gene are KGHSH and LQKENI. The CDR3 nucleotides read TGTGCCAGCTCCGAAGGCCAGGAGGCGAACACCGGGGAGCTGTTTTTT. This codes for CASSEGQEANTGELFF.

The V call is TRBV29-1, the J call TRBJ2-7, with 7 bases aligning to TRBD2. With 6 bases clipped from V and 3 bases from J, the junction kept 5 bases outside the gene matches. Germline V gene lookup returns CDR1 SQVTM and CDR2 ANQGSEA. This CDR3 region has 12 residues. The CDR3 protein is CSVGLVGYEQYF. The CDR3 DNA reads as TGCAGCGTCGGACTAGTTGGCTACGAGCAGTACTTC.